What follows are 6 T cell receptor beta chains derived from one specimen sequenced in a study of blood T cell repertoires in COVID-19. Data came from immunoSEQ multiplex PCR; TCRdb stores just in-frame clones and leaves some out. Counted here are 350,000 or so clones, about 86% occurring once; the ten biggest clones make up 4% to 5.5%. Sequencing was done on a sample of PBMCs or T cells enriched from blood (not recorded which). These receptors were obtained from a woman aged 40 to 50 with acute COVID-19.

The rearrangement links TRBV21-1 to TRBJ2-7; the table's D gene call, TRBD1, was not cross checked with the DNA. TRBV21-1 is a recognized pseudogene. This CDR3 has 14 amino acids. The CDR3 DNA follows: TGTGCCAGCAGCAAAAGGGACAGCCCCTACGAGCAGTACTTC. It encodes CASSKRDSPYEQYF.

This sequence joins TRBV28 and TRBJ1-5; 7 positions match TRBD1. Germline values: CDR1 MDHEN, CDR2 SYDVKM. The CDR3 is made up of 15 amino acids. V was clipped by 5 bases and J by 7 bases; unmatched bases: 11. CDR3 sequence reads: CASSRRQGRGQPQHF. CDR3 coding DNA: TGTGCCAGCAGTCGTCGACAGGGTAGAGGCCAGCCCCAGCATTTT.

V is TRBV1 and J is TRBJ2-2; TRBD2, the table's D call, was not compared with the DNA. TRBV1 is labeled a pseudogene. The CDR3 is 16 amino acids. CDR3 region: CTSSQVSPANTGELFF. Here the CDR3 DNA reads TGCACCAGCAGCCAAGTAAGCCCTGCGAACACCGGGGAGCTGTTTTTT.

The V call is TRBV7-2, the J call TRBJ2-3; D perhaps matches TRBD2 (6 bases). V was clipped by 5 bases and J by 5 bases, with 17 bases between them. The CDR3 totals 15 residues. Germline-derived CDR1 and CDR2 are SGHTA and FQGNSA. CDR3 in amino acids: CASSPLVRGLDTQYF. CDR3 DNA: TGTGCCAGCAGCCCATTGGTGCGGGGATTAGATACGCAGTATTTT.

The chain links TRBV2 to TRBJ2-7, with 9 positions matching TRBD2. The CDR3 extends over 14 amino acids. Germline trimming cut 4 bases from V and 0 bases from J; bases unmatched to any gene: 1. The V gene's germline CDR1 is SNHLY and CDR2 FYNNEI. CDR3 in DNA: TGTGCCAGCAGTGCTAGCGGGACCTCCTACGAGCAGTACTTC. It codes for CASSASGTSYEQYF. The full variable domain, in which reference TRBV2 and TRBJ2-7 provide the parts outside the CDR3, is EPEVTQTPSHQVTQMGQEVILRCVPISNHLYFYWYRQILGQKVEFLVSFYNNEISEKSEIFDDQFSVERPDGSNFTLKIRSTKLEDSAMYFCASSASGTSYEQYFGPGTRLTVT.

The V gene is TRBV7-9, the J gene TRBJ1-6, with a weak D call TRBD1 (6 bases). V was trimmed by 10 bases and J by 6 bases, leaving 19 bases between them. The CDR3 length is 15 residues. The V gene's germline CDR1 is SEHNR and CDR2 FQNEAQ (reference sequence). CDR3 loop: CATHDRSSGNSPLHF. The CDR3 nucleotides are TGTGCCACCCACGACAGGTCTTCCGGTAATTCACCCCTCCACTTT. Filled out from reference TRBV7-9 and TRBJ1-6, the complete variable domain reads DTGVSQNPRHKITKRGQNVTFRCDPISEHNRLYWYRQTLGQGPEFLTYFQNEAQLEKSRLLSDRFSAERPKGSFSTLEIQRTEQGDSAMYLCATHDRSSGNSPLHFGNGTRLTVT.